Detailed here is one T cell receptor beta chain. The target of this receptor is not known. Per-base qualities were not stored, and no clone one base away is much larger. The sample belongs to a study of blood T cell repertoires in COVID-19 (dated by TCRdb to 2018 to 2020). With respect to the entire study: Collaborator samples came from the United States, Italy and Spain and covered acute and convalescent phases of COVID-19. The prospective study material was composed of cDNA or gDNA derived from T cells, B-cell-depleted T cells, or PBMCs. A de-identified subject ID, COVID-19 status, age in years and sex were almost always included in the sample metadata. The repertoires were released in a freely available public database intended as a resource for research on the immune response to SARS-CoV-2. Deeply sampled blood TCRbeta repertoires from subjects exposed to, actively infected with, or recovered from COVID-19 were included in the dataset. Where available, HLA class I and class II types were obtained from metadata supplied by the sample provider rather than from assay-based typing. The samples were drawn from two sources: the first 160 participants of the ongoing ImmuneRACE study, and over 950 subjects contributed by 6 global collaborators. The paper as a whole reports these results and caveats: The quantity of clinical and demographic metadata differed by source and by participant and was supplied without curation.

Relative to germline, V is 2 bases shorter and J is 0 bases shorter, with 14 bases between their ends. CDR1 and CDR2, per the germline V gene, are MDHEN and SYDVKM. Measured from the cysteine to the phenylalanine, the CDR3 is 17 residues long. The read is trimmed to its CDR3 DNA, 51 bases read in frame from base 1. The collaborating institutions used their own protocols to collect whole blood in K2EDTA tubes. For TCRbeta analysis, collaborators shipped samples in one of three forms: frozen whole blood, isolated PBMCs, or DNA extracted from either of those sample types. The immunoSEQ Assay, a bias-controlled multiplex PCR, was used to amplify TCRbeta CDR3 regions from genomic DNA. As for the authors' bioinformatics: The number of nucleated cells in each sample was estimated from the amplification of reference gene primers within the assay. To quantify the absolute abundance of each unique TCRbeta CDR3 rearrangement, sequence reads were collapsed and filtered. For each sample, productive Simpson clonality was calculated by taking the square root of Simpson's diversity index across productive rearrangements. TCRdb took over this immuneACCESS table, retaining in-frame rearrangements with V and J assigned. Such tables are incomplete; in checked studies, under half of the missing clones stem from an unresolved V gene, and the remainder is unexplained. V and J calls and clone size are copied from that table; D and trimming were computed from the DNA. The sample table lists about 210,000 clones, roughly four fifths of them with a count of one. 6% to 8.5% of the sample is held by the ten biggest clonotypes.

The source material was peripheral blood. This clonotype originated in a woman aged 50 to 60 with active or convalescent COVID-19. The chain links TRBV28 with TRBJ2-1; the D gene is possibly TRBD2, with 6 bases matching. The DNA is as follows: TGTGCCAGCAGTTTACTCCCCGCGGGGAGCTCCTACAATGAGCAGTTCTTC. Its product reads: CASSLLPAGSSYNEQFF.